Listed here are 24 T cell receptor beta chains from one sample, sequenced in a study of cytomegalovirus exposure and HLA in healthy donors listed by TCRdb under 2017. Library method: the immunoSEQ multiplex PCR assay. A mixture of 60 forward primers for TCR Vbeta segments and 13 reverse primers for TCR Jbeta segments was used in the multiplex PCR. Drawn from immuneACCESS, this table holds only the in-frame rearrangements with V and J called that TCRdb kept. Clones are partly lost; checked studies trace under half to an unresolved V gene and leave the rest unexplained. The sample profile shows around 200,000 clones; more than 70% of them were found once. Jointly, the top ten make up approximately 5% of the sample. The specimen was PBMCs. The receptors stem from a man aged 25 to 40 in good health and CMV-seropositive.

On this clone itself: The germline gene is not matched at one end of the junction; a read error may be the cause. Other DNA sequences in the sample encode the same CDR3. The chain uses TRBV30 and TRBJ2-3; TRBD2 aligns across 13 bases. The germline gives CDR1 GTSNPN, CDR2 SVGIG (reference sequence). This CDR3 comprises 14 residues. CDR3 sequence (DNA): TGTGCCTCGGCGACTAGCGGGGGGACAGATACGCAGTATTTC. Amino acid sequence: CASATSGGTDTQYF.

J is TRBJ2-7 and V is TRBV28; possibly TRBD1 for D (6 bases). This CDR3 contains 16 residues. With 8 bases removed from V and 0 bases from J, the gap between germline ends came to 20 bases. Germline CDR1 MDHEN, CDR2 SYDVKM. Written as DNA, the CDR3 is TGTGCCAGCCTTACTGGGGGCGGAGCTAGCTCCTACGAGCAGTACTTC. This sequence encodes CASLTGGGASSYEQYF.

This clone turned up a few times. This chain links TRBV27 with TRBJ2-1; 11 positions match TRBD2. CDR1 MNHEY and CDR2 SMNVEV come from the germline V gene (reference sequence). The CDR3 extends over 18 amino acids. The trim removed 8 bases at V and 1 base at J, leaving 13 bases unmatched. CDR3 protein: CASAGTSGRRMSYNEQFF. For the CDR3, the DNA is TGTGCCAGCGCGGGGACTAGCGGAAGGCGGATGTCCTACAATGAGCAGTTCTTC.

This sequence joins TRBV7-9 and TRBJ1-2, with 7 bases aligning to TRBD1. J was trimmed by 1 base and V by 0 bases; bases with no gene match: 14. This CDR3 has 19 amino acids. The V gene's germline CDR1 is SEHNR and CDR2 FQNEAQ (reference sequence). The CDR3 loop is CASSLAASDTGVNNYGYTF. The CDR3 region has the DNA TGTGCCAGCAGCTTAGCCGCCAGTGATACAGGGGTGAATAACTATGGCTACACCTTC.

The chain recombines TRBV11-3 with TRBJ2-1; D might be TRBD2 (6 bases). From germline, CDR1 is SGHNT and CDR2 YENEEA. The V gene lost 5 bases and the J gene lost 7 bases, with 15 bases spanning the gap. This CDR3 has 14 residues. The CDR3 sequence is CASSRGGAVNEQFF. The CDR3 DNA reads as TGTGCCAGCAGCCGCGGAGGGGCGGTAAATGAGCAGTTCTTC.

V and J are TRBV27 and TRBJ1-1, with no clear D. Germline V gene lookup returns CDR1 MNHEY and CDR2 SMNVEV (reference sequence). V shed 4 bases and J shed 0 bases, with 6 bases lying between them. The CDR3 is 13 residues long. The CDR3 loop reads CASSYSMNTEAFF. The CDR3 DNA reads TGTGCCAGCAGTTACTCCATGAACACTGAAGCTTTCTTT.

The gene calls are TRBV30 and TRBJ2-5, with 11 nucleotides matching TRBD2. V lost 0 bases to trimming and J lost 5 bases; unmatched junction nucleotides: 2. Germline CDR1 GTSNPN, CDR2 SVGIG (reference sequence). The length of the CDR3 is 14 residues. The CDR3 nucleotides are TGTGCCTGGAGTGTGACTAGCGGGGTGGAGACCCAGTACTTC. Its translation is CAWSVTSGVETQYF.

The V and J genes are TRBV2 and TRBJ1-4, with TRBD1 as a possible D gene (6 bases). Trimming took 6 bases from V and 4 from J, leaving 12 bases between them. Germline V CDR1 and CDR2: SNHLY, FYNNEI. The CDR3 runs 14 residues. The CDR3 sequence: CASSQQGFNEKLFF. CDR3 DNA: TGTGCCAGCAGCCAACAGGGATTTAATGAAAAACTGTTTTTT.

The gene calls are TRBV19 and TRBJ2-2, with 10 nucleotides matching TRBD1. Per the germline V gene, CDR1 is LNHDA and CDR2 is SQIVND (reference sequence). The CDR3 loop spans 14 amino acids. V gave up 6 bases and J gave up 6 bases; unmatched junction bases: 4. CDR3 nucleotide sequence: TGTGCCAGTAGGGCCGGGACAGGGGCCGGGGAGCTGTTTTTT. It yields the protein CASRAGTGAGELFF.

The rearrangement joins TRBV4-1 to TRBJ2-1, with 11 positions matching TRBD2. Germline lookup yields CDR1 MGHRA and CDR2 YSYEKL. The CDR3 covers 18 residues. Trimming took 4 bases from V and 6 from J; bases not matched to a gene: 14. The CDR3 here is CASSRKLLSGGAGNEQFF. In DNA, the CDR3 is TGCGCCAGCAGCCGAAAGCTCCTTAGCGGGGGGGCTGGCAATGAGCAGTTCTTC.

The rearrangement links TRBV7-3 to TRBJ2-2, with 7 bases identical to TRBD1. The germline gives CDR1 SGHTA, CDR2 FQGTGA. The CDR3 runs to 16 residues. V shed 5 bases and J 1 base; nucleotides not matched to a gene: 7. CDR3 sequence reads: CASSPRGTVNTGELFF. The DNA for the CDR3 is TGTGCCAGCAGCCCTAGGGGGACAGTGAACACCGGGGAGCTGTTTTTT.

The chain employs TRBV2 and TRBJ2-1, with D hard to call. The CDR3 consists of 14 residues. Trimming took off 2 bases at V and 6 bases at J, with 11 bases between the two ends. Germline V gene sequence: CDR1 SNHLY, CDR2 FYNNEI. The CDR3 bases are TGTGCCAGCAGTGAAAAGCCCACCTCCAATGAGCAGTTCTTC. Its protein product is CASSEKPTSNEQFF.

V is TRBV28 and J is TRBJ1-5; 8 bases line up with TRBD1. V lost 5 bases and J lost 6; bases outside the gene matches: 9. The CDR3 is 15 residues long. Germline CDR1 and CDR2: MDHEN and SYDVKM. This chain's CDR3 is CASSPPDRVGQPQHF. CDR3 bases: TGTGCCAGCAGTCCCCCGGACAGGGTTGGTCAGCCCCAGCATTTT. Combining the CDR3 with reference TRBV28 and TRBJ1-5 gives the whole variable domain DVKVTQSSRYLVKRTGEKVFLECVQDMDHENMFWYRQDPGLGLRLIYFSYDVKMKEKGDIPEGYSVSREKKERFSLILESASTNQTSMYLCASSPPDRVGQPQHFGDGTRLSIL.

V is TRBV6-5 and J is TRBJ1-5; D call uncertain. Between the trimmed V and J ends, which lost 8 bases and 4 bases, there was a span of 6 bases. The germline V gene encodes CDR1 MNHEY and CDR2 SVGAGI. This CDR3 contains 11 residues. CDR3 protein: CASGGNQPQHF. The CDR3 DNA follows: TGTGCCAGCGGAGGGAATCAGCCCCAGCATTTT.

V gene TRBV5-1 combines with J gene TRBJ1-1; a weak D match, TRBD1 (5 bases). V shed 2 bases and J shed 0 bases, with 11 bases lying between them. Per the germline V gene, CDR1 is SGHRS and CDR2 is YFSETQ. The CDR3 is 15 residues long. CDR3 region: CASSFTRQMNTEAFF. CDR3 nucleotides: TGCGCCAGCAGCTTCACAAGACAGATGAACACTGAAGCTTTCTTT.

The CDR3: CASSFSRGEAFF. CDR3 bases: TGTGCCAGCAGTTTTTCCAGGGGTGAAGCTTTCTTT. The chain has TRBV27 and TRBJ1-1; D perhaps matches TRBD1 (6 bases). CDR3 length: 12 residues. The germline V and J ends were trimmed by 3 bases and 7 bases, with 9 bases remaining between them. Per germline, CDR1 MNHEY and CDR2 SMNVEV (reference sequence).

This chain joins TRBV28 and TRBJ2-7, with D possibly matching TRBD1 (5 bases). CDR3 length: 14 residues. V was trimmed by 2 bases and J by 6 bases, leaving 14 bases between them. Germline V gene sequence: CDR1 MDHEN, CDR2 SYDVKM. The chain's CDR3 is CASSLRQGLSEQYF. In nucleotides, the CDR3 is TGTGCCAGCAGTTTAAGGCAGGGATTGAGCGAGCAGTACTTC. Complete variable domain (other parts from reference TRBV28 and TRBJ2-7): DVKVTQSSRYLVKRTGEKVFLECVQDMDHENMFWYRQDPGLGLRLIYFSYDVKMKEKGDIPEGYSVSREKKERFSLILESASTNQTSMYLCASSLRQGLSEQYFGPGTRLTVT.

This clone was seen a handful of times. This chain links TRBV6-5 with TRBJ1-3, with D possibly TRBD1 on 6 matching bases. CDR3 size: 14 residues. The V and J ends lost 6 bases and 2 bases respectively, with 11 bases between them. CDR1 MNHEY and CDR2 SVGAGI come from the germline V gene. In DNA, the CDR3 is TGTGCCAGCAGGATGGGGGCTGCTGGAAACACCATATATTTT. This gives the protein CASRMGAAGNTIYF.

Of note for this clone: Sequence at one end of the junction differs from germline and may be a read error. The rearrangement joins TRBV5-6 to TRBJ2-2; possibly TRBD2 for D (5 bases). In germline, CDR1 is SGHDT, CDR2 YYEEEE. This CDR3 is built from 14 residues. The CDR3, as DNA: TGTGCCAGCAGCTTGGGGGTAAACACCGGGGAGCTGTTCTTT. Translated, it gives CASSLGVNTGELFF.

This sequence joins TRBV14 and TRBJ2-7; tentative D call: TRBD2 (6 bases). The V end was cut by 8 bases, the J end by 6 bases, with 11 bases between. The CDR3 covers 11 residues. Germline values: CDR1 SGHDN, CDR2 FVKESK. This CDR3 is CASSSGGEQYF. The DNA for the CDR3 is TGTGCCAGCTCCTCCGGGGGCGAGCAGTACTTC.

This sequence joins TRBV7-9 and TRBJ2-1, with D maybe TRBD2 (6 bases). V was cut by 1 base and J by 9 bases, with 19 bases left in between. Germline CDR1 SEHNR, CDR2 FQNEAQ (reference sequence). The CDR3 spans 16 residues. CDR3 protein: CASSLGGERTPGEQFF. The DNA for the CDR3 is TGTGCCAGCAGCTTAGGGGGGGAGAGGACACCGGGTGAGCAGTTCTTC.

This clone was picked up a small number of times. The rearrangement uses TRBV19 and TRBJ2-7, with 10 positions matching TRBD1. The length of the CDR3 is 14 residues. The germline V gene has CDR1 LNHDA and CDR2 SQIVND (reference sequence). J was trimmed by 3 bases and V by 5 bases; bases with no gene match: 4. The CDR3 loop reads CASSRDRGFYEQYF. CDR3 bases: TGTGCCAGTAGTCGGGACAGGGGATTCTACGAGCAGTACTTC. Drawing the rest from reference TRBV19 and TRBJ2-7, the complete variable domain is DGGITQSPKYLFRKEGQNVTLSCEQNLNHDAMYWYRQDPGQGLRLIYYSQIVNDFQKGDIAEGYSVSREKKESFPLTVTSAQKNPTAFYLCASSRDRGFYEQYFGPGTRLTVT.

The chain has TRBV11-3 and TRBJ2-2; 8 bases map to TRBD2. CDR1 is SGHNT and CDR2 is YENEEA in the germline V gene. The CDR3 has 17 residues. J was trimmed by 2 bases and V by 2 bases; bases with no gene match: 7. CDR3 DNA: TGTGCCAGCAGCTTACTCAGCGGGAGCGTAAACACCGGGGAGCTGTTTTTT. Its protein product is CASSLLSGSVNTGELFF.

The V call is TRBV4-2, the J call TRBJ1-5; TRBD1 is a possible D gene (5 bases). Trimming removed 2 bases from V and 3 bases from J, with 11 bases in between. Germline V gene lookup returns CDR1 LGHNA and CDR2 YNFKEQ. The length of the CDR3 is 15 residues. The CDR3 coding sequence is TGTGCCAGCAGCCAATGGGGCGGAAACAATCAGCCCCAGCATTTT. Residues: CASSQWGGNNQPQHF.